This section outlines one TCR beta chain sequence together with its context. The data stem from a study of cytomegalovirus exposure and HLA in healthy donors. Study-level background: Among a few hundred genotyped donors, about 85% fell in the Caucasian-associated ancestry cluster.

PCR was performed using 60 Vbeta and 13 Jbeta primers. Sequencing was performed with immunoSEQ multiplex PCR; in TCRdb, only in-frame clones are kept and a portion is missing. Seen here are approximately 170,000 clones, approximately 80% observed once, and the top ten hold roughly 9.7%. This receptor was obtained from a young man in good health and CMV-seropositive. The sequencing sample was made of PBMCs.

CDR3 coding DNA: TGTGCCAGCAGCCCTAGCCGGACTAGCGAGTCAGATACGCAGTATTTT. It is translated as CASSPSRTSESDTQYF. The V call is TRBV9, the J call TRBJ2-3, with 9 bases lining up with TRBD2. Germline V lookup: CDR1 SGDLS, CDR2 YYNGEE. The J segment lost 4 bases and the V segment lost 4 bases, leaving 10 bases of the junction unmatched. The CDR3 has 16 residues.